What follows are 27 T cell receptor beta chains derived from one specimen sequenced in a study of CD8 T cells in Susac syndrome. Random hexamers primed reverse transcription of about 0.45 to 1 ug RNA. TCRdb re-called the immunoSEQ multiplex PCR reads with MiXCR, one entry per CDR3 protein. The table records 70,000 to 95,000 distinct CDR3 sequences, approximately 95% of them present only once. Sequences were obtained from CD8+ T cells from PBMCs. The receptors originated from a human donor with Susac syndrome.

V and J are TRBV27 and TRBJ1-5; D unclear. V lost 3 bases to trimming and J lost 4 bases, with 10 bases between them. The CDR3 is made up of 14 amino acids. Germline values: CDR1 MNHEY, CDR2 SMNVEV (reference sequence). The CDR3 DNA sequence: TGTGCCAGCAGTTTTGATAGCCAAAATCAGCCCCAGCATTTT. Its translation is CASSFDSQNQPQHF.

This clonotype occurred once. The chain recombines TRBV12-3 or TRBV12-4 with TRBJ2-1, with D possibly TRBD2 on 5 matching bases. This CDR3 contains 15 residues. The ends were cut back, 7 bases at V and 3 bases at J, with 16 bases in the middle. The CDR3 loop is CASTGRDSFYNEQFF. For the CDR3, the DNA is TGTGCCAGCACCGGACGGGATTCCTTCTACAATGAGCAGTTCTTC.

V usage is TRBV7-2 and J usage is TRBJ2-3; D is unclear. The CDR3 runs to 16 residues. The germline gives CDR1 SGHTA, CDR2 FQGNSA. V shed 1 base and J shed 3 bases, with 14 bases lying between them. The CDR3 spells CASSLDRRRMTDTQYF. CDR3 nucleotides: TGTGCCAGCAGCTTAGATCGTCGCAGGATGACAGATACGCAGTATTTT. The full variable domain, with the rest looked up from reference TRBV7-2 and TRBJ2-3, is GAGVSQSPSNKVTEKGKDVELRCDPISGHTALYWYRQSLGQGLEFLIYFQGNSAPDKSGLPSDRFSAERTGGSVSTLTIQRTQQEDSAVYLCASSLDRRRMTDTQYFGPGTRLTVL.

V gene TRBV7-9 combines with J gene TRBJ2-7; D may be TRBD2 (5 bases). Germline-derived CDR1 and CDR2 are SEHNR and FQNEAQ (reference sequence). V gave up 0 bases and J gave up 3 bases, with 12 bases separating them. The CDR3 has 15 amino acids. DNA of the CDR3: TGTGCCAGCAGCTTAGCTACTAGAAGGCACTACGAGCAGTACTTC. It codes for CASSLATRRHYEQYF.

V gene TRBV7-9 combines with J gene TRBJ1-5; TRBD1 matches 11 bases. Trimming removed 1 base from V and 5 bases from J; junction bases left unmatched: 1. The CDR3 is 15 amino acids. Per the germline V gene, CDR1 is SEHNR and CDR2 is FQNEAQ (reference sequence). In nucleotides, the CDR3 is TGTGCCAGCAGCTTAGGGACAGGGGGCCATCAGCCCCAGCATTTT. The encoded protein is CASSLGTGGHQPQHF.

This rearrangement joins TRBV12-5 to TRBJ2-1; 13 bases line up with TRBD2. There are 23 residues in the CDR3. The ends lost 0 bases at V and 0 bases at J; junction bases unmatched: 17. Germline CDR1 LGHNT, CDR2 FRNRAP. The CDR3 DNA sequence: TGTGCTAGTGGTTTGGTCCAAACTAGCGGGAGGGCCAATGGAGGAAGCTCCTACAATGAGCAGTTCTTC. Translated: CASGLVQTSGRANGGSSYNEQFF.

V is TRBV20-1 and J is TRBJ1-1; a weak D match, TRBD1 (5 bases). Germline CDR1 DFQATT, CDR2 SNEGSKA (reference sequence). This CDR3 has 12 residues. Trimming left V 3 bases short and J 11 bases short, with 16 bases between. In DNA form, the CDR3 reads TGCAGTGCTAGCCGGGGACCCGAGGAGGCTTTCTTT. As protein: CSASRGPEEAFF.

This clonotype was seen once. The chain uses TRBV6-2 or TRBV6-3 and TRBJ2-3; maybe TRBD1 (6 bases). The CDR3 is 12 residues long. The ends were cut back, 6 bases at V and 6 bases at J, with 10 bases in the middle. The germline V gene encodes CDR1 MNHEY and CDR2 SVGEGT. CDR3 nucleotides: TGTGCCAGCAGGGCAGGGGCTGATACGCAGTATTTT. This encodes CASRAGADTQYF.

There are a few counts of this clonotype. In nucleotides, the CDR3 is TGTGCCACCAGCCCTATGGACTCCTACGAGCAGTACTTC. Translated: CATSPMDSYEQYF. The rearrangement links TRBV15 to TRBJ2-7; D is undetermined. V lost 5 bases and J lost 0, with 8 bases in between. CDR1 and CDR2 (germline): LNHNV, YYDKDF (reference sequence). CDR3 size: 13 residues. Full variable domain (missing parts from reference TRBV15 and TRBJ2-7): DAMVIQNPRYQVTQFGKPVTLSCSQTLNHNVMYWYQQKSSQAPKLLFHYYDKDFNNEADTPDNFQSRRPNTSFCFLDIRSPGLGDTAMYLCATSPMDSYEQYFGPGTRLTVT.

This chain joins TRBV7-2 and TRBJ2-3, with no clear D. Germline CDR1 SGHTA, CDR2 FQGNSA. The CDR3 is made up of 15 amino acids. The V and J ends lost 7 bases and 7 bases respectively, with 21 bases between them. CDR3 amino acids: CASTQPETRLYTQYF. The CDR3, as DNA: TGTGCCAGCACCCAGCCTGAGACCCGGCTATATACGCAGTATTTT.

The V call is TRBV12-3 or TRBV12-4, the J call TRBJ1-5, with a tentative D call TRBD1 (5 bases). V shed 2 bases and J shed 0 bases, with 11 bases lying between them. The CDR3 totals 16 residues. CDR3 protein: CASSLMGVYSNQPQHF. In DNA form, the CDR3 reads TGTGCCAGCAGTTTAATGGGGGTCTATAGCAATCAGCCCCAGCATTTT.

This clonotype was seen once. This chain uses TRBV12-5 with TRBJ2-1; no definite D call. The germline V and J ends were trimmed by 5 bases and 5 bases, with 4 bases remaining between them. Per the germline V gene, CDR1 is LGHNT and CDR2 is FRNRAP. This CDR3 contains 11 residues. This CDR3 is CASGANNEQFF. The CDR3 DNA is TGTGCTAGTGGTGCCAACAATGAGCAGTTCTTC.

This sequence joins TRBV27 and TRBJ2-7; maybe TRBD2 (6 bases). Trimming cost V 6 bases and J 3 bases, with 15 bases left between them. This CDR3 is built from 14 residues. In germline, CDR1 is MNHEY, CDR2 SMNVEV (reference sequence). The chain's CDR3 is CASRTSSIYYEQYF. The CDR3 DNA follows: TGTGCCAGCAGAACTAGCAGTATCTACTACGAGCAGTACTTC.

The chain joins TRBV2 to TRBJ1-2; D gene uncertain. The germline CDR1 and CDR2 sequences are SNHLY and FYNNEI. This CDR3 region has 10 residues. The V and J ends lost 3 bases and 7 bases respectively, with 3 bases between them. The CDR3, as DNA: TGTGCCAGCAGTGAGTCTGGCTACACCTTC. Its translation is CASSESGYTF.

V usage is TRBV12-5 and J usage is TRBJ2-1; 7 positions agree with TRBD1. The CDR3 is 13 residues long. CDR1 and CDR2 (germline): LGHNT, FRNRAP. The V gene end was trimmed by 3 bases and the J gene end by 5 bases; junction bases not matched to a gene: 1. In nucleotides, the CDR3 is TGTGCTAGTGGTTTAGGGACAGACAATGAGCAGTTCTTC. As protein: CASGLGTDNEQFF.

This chain connects TRBV4-2 to TRBJ2-7, with 10 bases matching TRBD1. The CDR3 is made up of 16 amino acids. Looked up from germline, CDR1 is LGHNA and CDR2 is YNFKEQ. Trimming removed 1 base from V and 0 bases from J; junction bases left unmatched: 3. CDR3 coding DNA: TGTGCCAGCAGCCAAGCGGGACAGGGGAACTCCTACGAGCAGTACTTC. Translating it yields CASSQAGQGNSYEQYF.

This chain uses TRBV24-1 with TRBJ2-3; 8 nucleotides agree with TRBD1. The CDR3 is made up of 17 amino acids. The V segment lost 7 bases and the J segment 2 bases; nucleotides outside the gene matches: 13. Germline loops: CDR1 KGHDR, CDR2 SFDVKD. CDR3: CATSREKTTGDTDTQYF. The CDR3 region has the DNA TGTGCCACCAGCAGAGAGAAAACGACAGGGGACACAGATACGCAGTATTTT.

This clonotype has just one count. The chain recombines TRBV3-1 with TRBJ2-7, with a weak D call TRBD1 (6 bases). The CDR3 has 14 residues. V shed 5 bases and J shed 6 bases, with 17 bases lying between them. Germline values: CDR1 LGHDT, CDR2 YNNKEL (reference sequence). The CDR3 DNA reads TGTGCCAGCAGCGAGACTTCAGGGGTTGGCGAGCAGTACTTC. Amino acids: CASSETSGVGEQYF.

The chain recombines TRBV4-3 with TRBJ2-5; 8 bases map to TRBD2. Germline V gene lookup returns CDR1 LGHNA and CDR2 YSLEER. The CDR3 runs 14 residues. Trimming cost V 3 bases and J 5 bases; bases outside gene matches: 5. The CDR3 protein is CASSHGTSSETQYF. The CDR3 DNA is TGCGCCAGCAGCCACGGGACTAGTAGTGAGACCCAGTACTTC.

V and J are TRBV7-9 and TRBJ2-5; D is unresolved. The CDR3 extends over 15 amino acids. Germline assignment: CDR1 SEHNR and CDR2 FQNEAQ (reference sequence). V shed 5 bases and J shed 5 bases, with 18 bases lying between them. The CDR3 nucleotides are TGTGCCAGCAGCCCTACCGGATCTGAAAAGGAGACCCAGTACTTC. Its translation is CASSPTGSEKETQYF. The whole variable domain, filled in from reference TRBV7-9 and TRBJ2-5, reads DTGVSQNPRHKITKRGQNVTFRCDPISEHNRLYWYRQTLGQGPEFLTYFQNEAQLEKSRLLSDRFSAERPKGSFSTLEIQRTEQGDSAMYLCASSPTGSEKETQYFGPGTRLLVL.

The V call is TRBV28, the J call TRBJ1-5; TRBD1 matches 9 bases. The CDR3 runs 15 residues. Per germline, CDR1 MDHEN and CDR2 SYDVKM. Germline trimming cut 5 bases from V and 5 bases from J; bases unmatched to any gene: 7. CDR3 amino acids: CASSGTGSSYQPQHF. CDR3 in DNA: TGTGCCAGCAGTGGGACAGGGTCGAGTTATCAGCCCCAGCATTTT.

The chain couples TRBV13 to TRBJ2-7; the D gene is possibly TRBD2 (6 bases). V gave up 2 bases and J gave up 1 base, with 15 bases separating them. Per the germline V gene, CDR1 is PRHDT and CDR2 is FYEKMQ (reference sequence). This CDR3 is 16 amino acids long. Here the CDR3 reads CASSLTGGIVSYEQYF. CDR3 nucleotide sequence: TGTGCCAGCAGCTTAACCGGGGGTATCGTGTCCTACGAGCAGTACTTC.

The chain uses TRBV24-1 and TRBJ1-5, with a weak D call TRBD1 (6 bases). Trimming stripped 3 bases from V and 5 bases from J, with 10 bases between. The CDR3 is made up of 14 amino acids. CDR1 is KGHDR and CDR2 is SFDVKD in the germline V gene. CDR3 residues: CATSDGQNDQPQHF. The CDR3 DNA reads TGTGCCACCAGTGATGGACAGAACGATCAGCCCCAGCATTTT.

There are a few counts of this clonotype. The chain has TRBV7-6 and TRBJ2-2; no clear D. The V end was cut by 4 bases, the J end by 0 bases, with 21 bases between. There are 19 residues in the CDR3. Germline values: CDR1 SGHVS, CDR2 FNYEAQ. The CDR3 reads CASSSEISQILPNTGELFF. Written as DNA, the CDR3 is TGTGCCAGCAGCTCCGAGATCAGCCAAATACTCCCGAACACCGGGGAGCTGTTTTTT.

The chain is built from TRBV29-1 and TRBJ2-5; D is undetermined. The V end was cut by 3 bases, the J end by 7 bases, with 30 bases between. Germline CDR1 reads SQVTM; CDR2 reads ANQGSEA. The CDR3 is 18 residues long. The CDR3 DNA is TGCAGCGTTGATGCGGCCCCCGAATGGTGGCCCTCCCGCGGGACCCAGTACTTC. It is translated as CSVDAAPEWWPSRGTQYF.

V is TRBV12-3 or TRBV12-4 and J is TRBJ2-7; D not certain. This CDR3 region has 12 residues. V gave up 4 bases and J gave up 4 bases, with 8 bases separating them. This CDR3 is CASSSWNYEQYF. CDR3 in DNA: TGTGCCAGCAGTTCCTGGAATTACGAGCAGTACTTC.

This sequence joins TRBV3-1 and TRBJ2-5; D might be TRBD1 (5 bases). The V end was cut by 0 bases, the J end by 5 bases, with 13 bases between. Germline V CDR1 and CDR2: LGHDT, YNNKEL (reference sequence). The CDR3 has 15 amino acids. The CDR3 loop is CASSQDQVGLETQYF. The CDR3 DNA follows: TGTGCCAGCAGCCAAGATCAGGTGGGGCTGGAGACCCAGTACTTC.